Below, 24 T cell receptor beta chains from the same sample are listed, as sequenced in a study of technical replicates of blood from a handful of donors. Clones were read by immunoSEQ multiplex PCR, and TCRdb kept only the in-frame ones, dropping some. This sample has approximately 99,000 clones; 95% occur once, and the top ten carry about 0.21%. The sequencing input was T cells isolated from PBMCs. The receptors shown here come from a human donor in good health.

The genes are TRBV4-1 and TRBJ1-6; D remains ambiguous. Germline assignment: CDR1 MGHRA and CDR2 YSYEKL. The germline V and J ends were trimmed by 4 bases and 4 bases, with 17 bases remaining between them. The CDR3 runs to 17 residues. CDR3 protein: CASSPNKQQLYNSPLHF. CDR3 in DNA: TGCGCCAGCAGCCCCAATAAGCAACAGCTGTATAATTCACCCCTCCACTTT.

The rearrangement joins TRBV5-1 to TRBJ1-4, with 7 bases identical to TRBD1. The germline V gene encodes CDR1 SGHRS and CDR2 YFSETQ. Germline trimming cut 3 bases from V and 5 bases from J; bases unmatched to any gene: 7. This CDR3 has 15 amino acids. CDR3 sequence: CASSSSDRANEKLFF. For the CDR3, the DNA is TGCGCCAGCAGCTCAAGTGACAGGGCGAATGAAAAACTGTTTTTT.

The gene calls are TRBV7-8 and TRBJ2-7, with 9 bases lining up with TRBD2. Germline V lookup: CDR1 SGHVS, CDR2 FQNEAQ. V lost 5 bases to trimming and J lost 2 bases; unmatched junction nucleotides: 4. The CDR3 totals 14 residues. CDR3 residues: CASSPSGRPYEQYF. DNA of the CDR3: TGTGCCAGCAGCCCAAGCGGGAGGCCCTACGAGCAGTACTTC.

The rearrangement joins TRBV28 to TRBJ2-1; 10 positions match TRBD2. The trim removed 7 bases at V and 1 base at J, leaving 4 bases unmatched. The CDR3 is 15 residues long. Germline CDR1 reads MDHEN; CDR2 reads SYDVKM. CDR3 protein: CASTSSGSSYNEQFF. The CDR3 DNA follows: TGTGCCAGCACTTCTAGCGGGAGTTCCTACAATGAGCAGTTCTTC.

V and J are TRBV18 and TRBJ2-5; D uncertain. Germline CDR1 and CDR2: KGHSH and LQKENI. V was trimmed by 3 bases and J by 2 bases, leaving 10 bases between them. This CDR3 has 14 residues. The CDR3: CASSPKPQQETQYF. In DNA, the CDR3 is TGTGCCAGCTCACCGAAGCCTCAACAAGAGACCCAGTACTTC.

CDR3 residues: CASSGVGGIQYF. The CDR3 DNA sequence: TGTGCCAGCAGCGGAGTGGGAGGCATTCAGTACTTC. This sequence joins TRBV5-6 and TRBJ2-4; D is perhaps TRBD2 (6 bases). V gave up 4 bases and J gave up 9 bases, with 11 bases separating them. The CDR3 is 12 residues long. CDR1 and CDR2 from the germline V gene are SGHDT and YYEEEE.

The gene calls are TRBV10-1 and TRBJ2-1; the match to TRBD1 covers 10 bases. Germline assignment: CDR1 WNHNN and CDR2 SYGVQD (reference sequence). This CDR3 region has 15 residues. With 2 bases clipped from V and 6 bases from J, the junction kept 4 bases outside the gene matches. CDR3 nucleotide sequence: TGCGCCAGCAGTGAGAAGACAGGGGGCCTCAATGAGCAGTTCTTC. Amino acids: CASSEKTGGLNEQFF.

CDR3 nucleotide sequence: TGTGCCAGTAGTATACCAGGCAATGAGCAGTTCTTC. It yields the protein CASSIPGNEQFF. The V gene is TRBV19, the J gene TRBJ2-1; no clear D gene. V was cut by 2 bases and J by 6 bases, with 5 bases left in between. The V gene's germline CDR1 is LNHDA and CDR2 SQIVND (reference sequence). There are 12 residues in the CDR3.

J is TRBJ2-7 and V is TRBV16; tentative D call: TRBD1 (5 bases). Trimming removed 1 base at V and 0 bases at J, with 7 bases between. Looked up from germline, CDR1 is KGHSY and CDR2 is FQNENV. The CDR3 sequence is 14 residues long. CDR3: CASSQYRGSYEQYF. The CDR3, as DNA: TGTGCCAGCAGCCAATATAGGGGCTCCTACGAGCAGTACTTC.

The V and J genes are TRBV27 and TRBJ2-2; 8 bases agree with TRBD1. V lost 5 bases to trimming and J lost 6 bases; unmatched junction nucleotides: 11. This CDR3 contains 16 residues. CDR1 is MNHEY, CDR2 SMNVEV, per germline (reference sequence). This chain's CDR3 is CASSPSGTGIAGELFF. Written as DNA, the CDR3 is TGTGCCAGCAGTCCAAGTGGGACAGGAATTGCCGGGGAGCTGTTTTTT.

This clone was seen more than once but under ten times. V usage is TRBV5-4 and J usage is TRBJ1-1; no firm D call. Trimming cost V 0 bases and J 5 bases, with 14 bases left between them. Germline V gives CDR1 SGHNT, CDR2 YYREEE (reference sequence). CDR3 length: 15 residues. The CDR3 here is CASSLALTRRTEAFF. The CDR3 DNA sequence: TGTGCCAGCAGCTTGGCCTTGACACGGAGGACTGAAGCTTTCTTT.

This clone appeared a few times. This chain links TRBV7-3 with TRBJ2-3; 8 bases are a match to TRBD2. The junction had 12 bases not matched to a gene; V was cut back by 4 bases and J by 3 bases. This CDR3 has 17 amino acids. The V gene's germline CDR1 is SGHTA and CDR2 FQGTGA. The CDR3 is CASSSTGGGGTTDTQYF. The CDR3 nucleotides are TGTGCCAGCAGCTCTACGGGCGGCGGGGGGACAACAGATACGCAGTATTTT. Variable domain in full (rest from reference TRBV7-3 and TRBJ2-3): GAGVSQTPSNKVTEKGKYVELRCDPISGHTALYWYRQSLGQGPEFLIYFQGTGAADDSGLPNDRFFAVRPEGSVSTLKIQRTERGDSAVYLCASSSTGGGGTTDTQYFGPGTRLTVL.

This chain links TRBV7-6 with TRBJ2-1; possible D gene TRBD2, 6 bases. Trimming removed 5 bases at V and 8 bases at J, with 10 bases between. From germline, CDR1 is SGHVS and CDR2 FNYEAQ. This CDR3 has 12 amino acids. In DNA form, the CDR3 reads TGTGCCAGCAGCCCCTCGGGGGATGAGCAGTTCTTC. This gives the protein CASSPSGDEQFF.

The rearrangement uses TRBV11-3 and TRBJ1-1; TRBD1 agrees at 9 bases. This CDR3 has 16 amino acids. Germline lookup yields CDR1 SGHNT and CDR2 YENEEA. Trimming removed 1 base from V and 4 bases from J; junction bases left unmatched: 7. In DNA, the CDR3 is TGTGCCAGCAGCTTAGGGGGGGGGACAGGGAGCACTGAAGCTTTCTTT. Its protein product is CASSLGGGTGSTEAFF.

V and J are TRBV7-8 and TRBJ1-5; D unclear. V lost 1 base, J lost 5 bases, and 15 bases lay in between. This CDR3 spans 16 amino acids. Germline CDR1 SGHVS, CDR2 FQNEAQ. The CDR3 nucleotides read TGTGCCAGCAGCTTAGAATCCGGGGTTGGAGATCAGCCCCAGCATTTT. Translating gives CASSLESGVGDQPQHF.

The V gene is TRBV4-1, the J gene TRBJ1-5; 8 bases fit TRBD1. CDR3 length equals 16 residues. The germline V gene has CDR1 MGHRA and CDR2 YSYEKL. J lost 2 bases, V lost 2 bases, and 5 bases had no gene match. CDR3 DNA sequence: TGCGCCAGCAGCCAACCTGGACAGGGAGGCAATCAGCCCCAGCATTTT. Protein sequence: CASSQPGQGGNQPQHF.

J is TRBJ2-1 and V is TRBV10-1; a possible D gene is TRBD2 (6 bases). This CDR3 spans 16 amino acids. Germline values: CDR1 WNHNN, CDR2 SYGVQD (reference sequence). V lost 3 bases and J lost 1, with 13 bases in between. CDR3 nucleotides: TGCGCCAGCAGTGATCCTAGCGTAGGGTCCTACAATGAGCAGTTCTTC. Translation: CASSDPSVGSYNEQFF.

The chain couples TRBV6-5 to TRBJ1-1; D unclear. The V end was cut by 5 bases, the J end by 12 bases, with 16 bases between. CDR1 and CDR2 (germline): MNHEY, SVGAGI. CDR3 length: 12 amino acids. CDR3 amino acids: CASSRRSGKTFF. The CDR3 region has the DNA TGTGCCAGCAGTAGACGTTCGGGTAAGACTTTCTTT.

The V and J genes are TRBV5-6 and TRBJ2-1; 8 bases fit TRBD1. Germline trimming cut 5 bases from V and 8 bases from J; bases unmatched to any gene: 3. CDR1 and CDR2 from the germline V gene are SGHDT and YYEEEE. This CDR3 contains 12 residues. CDR3 region: CASRSGGHEQFF. CDR3 DNA sequence: TGTGCCAGCAGGTCAGGGGGCCATGAGCAGTTCTTC.

The chain links TRBV6-1 to TRBJ2-5, with 11 positions matching TRBD2. The V gene end was trimmed by 6 bases and the J gene end by 1 base; junction bases not matched to a gene: 4. This CDR3 region has 15 residues. Looked up from germline, CDR1 is MNHNS and CDR2 is SASEGT. Written as DNA, the CDR3 is TGTGCCAGCAGCGGACTAGCGGGCCGCCAAGAGACCCAGTACTTC. This encodes CASSGLAGRQETQYF.

The gene calls are TRBV19 and TRBJ2-3; D remains ambiguous. V was trimmed by 3 bases and J by 5 bases, leaving 3 bases between them. Germline CDR1 and CDR2: LNHDA and SQIVND (reference sequence). The CDR3 spans 11 residues. The CDR3, as DNA: TGTGCCAGTAGTATCCTAGATACGCAGTATTTT. This gives the protein CASSILDTQYF.

This clone was recorded only once. The gene calls are TRBV29-1 and TRBJ1-1; the D gene is possibly TRBD1 (5 bases). The germline V gene encodes CDR1 SQVTM and CDR2 ANQGSEA. V was pared by 6 bases and J by 4 bases, with 15 bases between. The CDR3 totals 13 residues. In nucleotides, the CDR3 is TGCAGCGTACGTTATCCGGGGGGCACTGAAGCTTTCTTT. The encoded protein is CSVRYPGGTEAFF.

V gene TRBV7-6 combines with J gene TRBJ1-1, with a tentative D call TRBD1 (6 bases). This CDR3 has 17 residues. V was shortened by 2 bases and J by 3 bases, with 19 bases between the two germline ends. CDR1 is SGHVS and CDR2 is FNYEAQ in the germline V gene. The CDR3 here is CASSLTARDTGDTEAFF. The CDR3 coding sequence is TGTGCCAGCAGCTTAACGGCCCGGGACACTGGGGACACTGAAGCTTTCTTT.

In this sample, this clone turned up once. The V gene is TRBV19, the J gene TRBJ1-6; D ambiguous. Germline V gene data show CDR1 as LNHDA and CDR2 as SQIVND (reference sequence). This CDR3 spans 14 amino acids. V was pared by 1 base and J by 8 bases, with 9 bases between. The CDR3 nucleotides read TGTGCCAGTAGTATAGTGACATCCCATTCACCCCTCCACTTT. Protein: CASSIVTSHSPLHF.